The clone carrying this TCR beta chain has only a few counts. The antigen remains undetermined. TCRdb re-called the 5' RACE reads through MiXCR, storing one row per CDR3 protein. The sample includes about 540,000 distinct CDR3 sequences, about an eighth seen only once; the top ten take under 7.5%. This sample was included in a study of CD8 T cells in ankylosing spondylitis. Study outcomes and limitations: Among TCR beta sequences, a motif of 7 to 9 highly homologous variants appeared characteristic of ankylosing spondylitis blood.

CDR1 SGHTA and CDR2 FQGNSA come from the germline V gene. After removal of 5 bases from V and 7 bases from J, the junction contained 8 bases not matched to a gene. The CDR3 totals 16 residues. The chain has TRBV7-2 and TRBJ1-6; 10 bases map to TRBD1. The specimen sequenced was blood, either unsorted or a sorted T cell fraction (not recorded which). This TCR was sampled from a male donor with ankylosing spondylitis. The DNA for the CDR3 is TGTGCCAGCAGCCCCTTGGACAGGGGGTGGAATTCACCCCTCCACTTT. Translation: CASSPLDRGWNSPLHF.